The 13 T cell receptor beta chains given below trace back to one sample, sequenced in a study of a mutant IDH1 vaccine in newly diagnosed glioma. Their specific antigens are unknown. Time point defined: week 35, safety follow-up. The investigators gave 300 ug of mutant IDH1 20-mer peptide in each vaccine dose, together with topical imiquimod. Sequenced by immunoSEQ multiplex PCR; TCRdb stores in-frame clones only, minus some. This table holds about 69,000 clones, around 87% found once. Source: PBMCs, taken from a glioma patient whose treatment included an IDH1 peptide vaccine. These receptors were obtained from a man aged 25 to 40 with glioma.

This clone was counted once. The CDR3 DNA follows: TGTGCCTGGAGTGGGCGACAGCGCCCTTTTGAAGCTTTCTTT. As protein: CAWSGRQRPFEAFF. The chain recombines TRBV30 with TRBJ1-1; D perhaps matches TRBD1 (5 bases). The CDR3 has 14 amino acids. The germline gives CDR1 GTSNPN, CDR2 SVGIG (reference sequence). Trimming removed 1 base from V and 7 bases from J, with 16 bases in between.

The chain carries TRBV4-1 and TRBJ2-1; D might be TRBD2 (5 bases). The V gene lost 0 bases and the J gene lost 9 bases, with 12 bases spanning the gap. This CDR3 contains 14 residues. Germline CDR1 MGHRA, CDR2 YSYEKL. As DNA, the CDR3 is TGCGCCAGCAGCCAAGATCGATTTGCGGGTGAGCAGTTCTTC. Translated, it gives CASSQDRFAGEQFF.

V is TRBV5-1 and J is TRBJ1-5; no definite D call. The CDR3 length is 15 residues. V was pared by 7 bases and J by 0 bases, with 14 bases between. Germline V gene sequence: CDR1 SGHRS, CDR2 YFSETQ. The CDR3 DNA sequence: TGCGCCAGCTTTAAAGGAGGGTGTAGCAATCAGCCCCAGCATTTT. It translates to CASFKGGCSNQPQHF.

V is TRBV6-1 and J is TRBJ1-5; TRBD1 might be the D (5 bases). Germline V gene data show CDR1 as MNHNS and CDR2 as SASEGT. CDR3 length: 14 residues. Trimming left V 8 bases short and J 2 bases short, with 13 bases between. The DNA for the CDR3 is TGTGCCAGCCAGAGGGGCGCGGGCAATCAGCCCCAGCATTTT. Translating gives CASQRGAGNQPQHF.

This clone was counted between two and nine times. The CDR3 loop reads CASSTRVGAEAFF. In nucleotides, the CDR3 is TGTGCCAGCAGTACCAGGGTAGGGGCTGAAGCTTTCTTT. The chain combines TRBV5-8 with TRBJ1-1, with a weak D call TRBD1 (5 bases). CDR3 length equals 13 residues. V gave up 5 bases and J gave up 6 bases, with 14 bases separating them. CDR1 and CDR2 (germline): SGHTS, YDEGEE. Supplemented by reference TRBV5-8 and TRBJ1-1, the full variable domain reads EAGVTQSPTHLIKTRGQQATLRCSPISGHTSVYWYQQALGLGLQFLLWYDEGEERNRGNFPPRFSGRQFPNYSSELNVNALELEDSALYLCASSTRVGAEAFFGQGTRLTVV.

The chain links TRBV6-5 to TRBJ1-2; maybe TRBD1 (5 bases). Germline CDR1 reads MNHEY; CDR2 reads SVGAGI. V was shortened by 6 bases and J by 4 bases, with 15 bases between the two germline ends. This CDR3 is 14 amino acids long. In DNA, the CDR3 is TGTGCCAGCAGAAAACCAGGGTCGGGCTATGGCTACACCTTC. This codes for CASRKPGSGYGYTF.

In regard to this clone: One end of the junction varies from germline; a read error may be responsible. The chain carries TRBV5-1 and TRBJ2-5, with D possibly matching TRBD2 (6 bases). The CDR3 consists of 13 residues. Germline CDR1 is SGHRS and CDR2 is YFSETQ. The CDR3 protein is CTSVEEGTETQYF. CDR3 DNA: TGCACCAGCGTCGAGGAGGGGACAGAGACCCAGTACTTC.

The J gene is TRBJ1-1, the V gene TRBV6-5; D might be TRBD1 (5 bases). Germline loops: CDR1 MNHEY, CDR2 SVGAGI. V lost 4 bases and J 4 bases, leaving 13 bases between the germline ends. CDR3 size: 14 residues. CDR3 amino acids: CASSFLGGGTEAFF. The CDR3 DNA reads TGTGCCAGCAGTTTCCTCGGGGGAGGCACTGAAGCTTTCTTT.

CDR3 coding DNA: TGCAGCGTTGAAGCCGGGGCCTACGAGCAGTACTTC. Its protein is CSVEAGAYEQYF. The chain uses TRBV29-1 and TRBJ2-7; maybe TRBD2 (5 bases). Trimming took off 1 base at V and 2 bases at J, with 6 bases between the two ends. The germline V gene encodes CDR1 SQVTM and CDR2 ANQGSEA. The CDR3 consists of 12 residues.

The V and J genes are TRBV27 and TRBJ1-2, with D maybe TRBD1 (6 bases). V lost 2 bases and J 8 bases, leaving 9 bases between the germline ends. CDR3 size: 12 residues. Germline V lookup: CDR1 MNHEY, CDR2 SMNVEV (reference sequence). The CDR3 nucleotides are TGTGCCAGCAGTTTAGCAGGGGACGGCTACACCTTC. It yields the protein CASSLAGDGYTF.

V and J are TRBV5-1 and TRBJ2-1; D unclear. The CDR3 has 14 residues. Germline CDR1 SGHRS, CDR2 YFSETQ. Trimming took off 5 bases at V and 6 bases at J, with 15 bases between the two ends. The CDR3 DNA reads TGCGCCAGCAGTTCTAACCCCTCAATCAATGAGCAGTTCTTC. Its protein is CASSSNPSINEQFF. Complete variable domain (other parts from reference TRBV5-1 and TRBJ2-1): KAGVTQTPRYLIKTRGQQVTLSCSPISGHRSVSWYQQTPGQGLQFLFEYFSETQRNKGNFPGRFSGRQFSNSRSEMNVSTLELGDSALYLCASSSNPSINEQFFGPGTRLTVL.

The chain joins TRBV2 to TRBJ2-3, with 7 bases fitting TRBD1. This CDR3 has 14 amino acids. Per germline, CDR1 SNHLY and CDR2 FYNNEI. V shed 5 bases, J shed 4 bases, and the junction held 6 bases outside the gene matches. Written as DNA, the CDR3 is TGTGCCAGCAGTAAGTTGACAGGGTCAGATACGCAGTATTTT. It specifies CASSKLTGSDTQYF.

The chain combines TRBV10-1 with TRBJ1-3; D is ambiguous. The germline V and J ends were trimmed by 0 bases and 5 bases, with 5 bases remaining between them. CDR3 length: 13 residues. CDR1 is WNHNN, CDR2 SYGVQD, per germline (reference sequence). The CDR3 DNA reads TGCGCCAGCAGTGAGTCAAGAAGAAACACCATATATTTT. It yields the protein CASSESRRNTIYF.